This TCR beta chain was recovered during a study of blood T cells in healthy people across ages. Primed by a sample-barcoded 5' primer and a J-beta primer mix, a second PCR proceeded for roughly 7 to 11 cycles. Sequencing of every sample gave 2.5 million or more CDR3-containing paired-end reads. TCRdb recomputed calls from the 5' RACE reads with MiXCR, one row per CDR3 protein. The sample records about 800,000 distinct CDR3 sequences, 20% to 30% being singletons. Germline V gene sequence: CDR1 SGHAT, CDR2 FQNNGV. V lost 0 bases and J 7 bases, leaving 9 bases between the germline ends. This CDR3 spans 13 amino acids. This clonotype has just a few counts. A further study also used this sample, focusing on T cells of mothers and their children. That study reports: Related mother and child pairs showed slightly greater overlap (not significant) than unrelated pairs did.

The TCR comes from a boy younger than 18 in good health. What was sequenced was blood. The chain joins TRBV11-2 to TRBJ2-5; D possibly corresponds to TRBD1 (5 bases). The CDR3 loop is CASSLEVRGTQYF. The CDR3 DNA is TGTGCCAGCAGCTTAGAAGTAAGGGGGACCCAGTACTTC.